Below are 10 T cell receptor beta chains sequenced from a single sample in a study of T cell repertoires in aging, cancer and after chemotherapy. Multiplex touch-down PCR with TRB-A/B primers amplified rearranged V-D-J TRB sequences. TCRdb recomputed calls from the multiplex PCR reads with MiXCR, one row per CDR3 protein. The sample has around 1,600 distinct CDR3 sequences; 35% to 40% are singletons. Peripheral blood genomic DNA, not sorted cells or RNA, was the template. Input material: blood. These receptors were obtained from a human donor with a solid tumor.

By sample fraction, this clonotype is large. This chain links TRBV6-5 with TRBJ1-3; D is perhaps TRBD1 (6 bases). The CDR3 covers 15 residues. In germline, CDR1 is MNHEY, CDR2 SVGAGI. The V end lost 2 bases, the J end lost 0 bases, and 8 bases lay between the germline ends. The CDR3 spells CASSYDRISGNTIYF. CDR3 in DNA: TGTGCCAGCAGTTACGACAGGATCTCTGGAAACACCATATATTTT.

The chain links TRBV9 to TRBJ2-7; D is unresolved. V shed 1 base and J shed 0 bases, with 8 bases lying between them. The CDR3 has 14 residues. CDR1 and CDR2 from the germline V gene are SGDLS and YYNGEE. The CDR3 nucleotides are TGTGCCAGCAGCGTAACCGGTAACTCCTACGAGCAGTACTTC. Amino acids: CASSVTGNSYEQYF.

This clonotype showed up just a few times. The gene calls are TRBV20-1 and TRBJ2-3, with TRBD2 matching 8 bases. Germline-derived CDR1 and CDR2 are DFQATT and SNEGSKA (reference sequence). The CDR3 runs 14 residues. V gave up 5 bases and J gave up 1 base; unmatched junction bases: 5. CDR3 protein: CSAAGGLGTDTQYF. In DNA, the CDR3 is TGCAGTGCTGCGGGGGGTCTGGGCACAGATACGCAGTATTTT.

By sample share, this clonotype is large. The chain recombines TRBV6-1 with TRBJ2-1; tentatively, D is TRBD2 (5 bases). V lost 6 bases and J lost 1, with 10 bases in between. Germline CDR1 is MNHNS and CDR2 is SASEGT. The CDR3 is made up of 14 amino acids. Here the CDR3 DNA reads TGTGCCAGCAGCCCACGGGGATCCTACAATGAGCAGTTCTTC. Protein sequence: CASSPRGSYNEQFF.

The rearrangement links TRBV11-2 to TRBJ1-5; the D is unclear. Germline values: CDR1 SGHAT, CDR2 FQNNGV. Trimming took 4 bases from V and 4 from J, leaving 8 bases between them. The CDR3 extends over 13 amino acids. DNA for the CDR3: TGTGCCAGCAGCTATGACACGAATCAGCCCCAGCATTTT. Translating it yields CASSYDTNQPQHF.

This chain uses TRBV11-3 with TRBJ2-5, with 9 bases matching TRBD1. Germline trimming cut 5 bases from V and 3 bases from J; bases unmatched to any gene: 7. The germline CDR1 and CDR2 sequences are SGHNT and YENEEA. The CDR3 spans 15 residues. The CDR3 DNA reads as TGTGCCAGCAGCGCGGGACAGGGAGGTAAAGAGACCCAGTACTTC. Its protein is CASSAGQGGKETQYF.

This clonotype was counted only a few times. The J gene is TRBJ1-4, the V gene TRBV27; D is unclear. V dropped 6 bases and J dropped 4 bases, with 12 bases sitting between them. This CDR3 spans 14 amino acids. The germline CDR1 and CDR2 sequences are MNHEY and SMNVEV (reference sequence). In nucleotides, the CDR3 is TGTGCCAGCAGACGCGGACGGAGTAATGAAAAACTGTTTTTT. It codes for CASRRGRSNEKLFF.

This chain connects TRBV10-3 to TRBJ1-1; perhaps TRBD1 as D (5 bases). Deletions cut 8 bases from V and 2 bases from J, with 12 bases between. The CDR3 contains 13 residues. The germline V gene encodes CDR1 ENHRY and CDR2 SYGVKD. This CDR3 is CAIGYDRNTEAFF. The CDR3 coding sequence is TGTGCCATCGGCTACGACAGAAACACTGAAGCTTTCTTT.

This chain links TRBV6-5 with TRBJ1-2, with D unresolved. Germline lookup yields CDR1 MNHEY and CDR2 SVGAGI. Trimming shortened V by 6 bases and J by 4 bases, and 15 bases separated the two germline ends. The CDR3 consists of 14 residues. The CDR3: CASRIGVGTYGYTF. The CDR3 DNA is TGTGCCAGCAGAATAGGCGTCGGAACCTATGGCTACACCTTC.

The J gene is TRBJ2-2, the V gene TRBV6-6; 7 bases line up with TRBD1. J was trimmed by 0 bases and V by 4 bases; bases with no gene match: 5. CDR3 length: 16 amino acids. Germline values: CDR1 MNHNY, CDR2 SVGAGI (reference sequence). DNA for the CDR3: TGTGCCAGCAGTTCCGAGGGACAGTCGAACACCGGGGAGCTGTTTTTT. The encoded protein is CASSSEGQSNTGELFF.